This T cell receptor beta chain was captured by sequencing in a study of shared clonotypes between healthy human individuals. In the study overall: The donors, a couple of women and three men, were aged 18 to 49. Three CD4 naive, three CD4 memory, two CD8 naive and one CD8 memory plate were used per donor.

Positive CCR7 selection of CD45RO-negative cells yielded the naive CD8 cells, and terminally differentiated effector memory CD45RA+ cells were excluded. Some clones are missing from TCRdb's copy, which holds only in-frame ones; the method was immunoSEQ multiplex PCR. The repertoire holds about 680,000 clones, with approximately 90% as singletons. Germline V gene data show CDR1 as MNHNS and CDR2 as SASEGT. Between the trimmed V and J ends, which lost 3 bases and 6 bases, there was a span of 15 bases. This CDR3 is 14 amino acids long. The clonotype was recovered from a man in his thirties or forties in good health. The chain carries TRBV6-1 and TRBJ2-7; possibly TRBD1 for D (7 bases). The sequenced material came from naive CD8+ T cells sorted from blood. The CDR3 is CASSDPGGIAEQYF. In nucleotides, the CDR3 is TGTGCCAGCAGTGACCCAGGGGGGATCGCCGAGCAGTACTTC.